These T cell receptor beta chains were read from a single sample in a study of shared clonotypes between healthy human individuals. Measured with immunoSEQ multiplex PCR; TCRdb has only the in-frame clones, and not every one. This repertoire shows more than 1.2 million clones, 98% found once; its top ten account for about 0.4%. The specimen sequenced was naive CD4+ T cells sorted from blood. The receptors originated from a young man in good health. The CDR3 runs from the conserved cysteine through the conserved F or W. D genes are given only for firm matches. The size of a clone is reported for some rows only, either as once, few or many, or as a class for expanded clones.

clone_size: NA; j_call: TRBJ2-7; v_call: TRBV30; d_call: NA; cdr3_nt: TGTGCCTTTAGAAGGGGGGGACTCTACGAGCAGTACTTC; cdr3_aa: CAFRRGGLYEQYF
clone_size: NA; j_call: TRBJ2-1; v_call: TRBV5-1; d_call: NA; cdr3_nt: TGCGCCAGCAGCTTGGGGTCGCAGGGAGATGAGCAGTTCTTC; cdr3_aa: CASSLGSQGDEQFF
clone_size: NA; j_call: TRBJ1-2; v_call: TRBV7-9; d_call: TRBD1; cdr3_nt: TGTGCCAGCAGCCCACGGACAGGGAACTATGGCTACACCTTC; cdr3_aa: CASSPRTGNYGYTF
clone_size: NA; j_call: TRBJ1-2; v_call: TRBV5-1; d_call: NA; cdr3_nt: TGCGCCAGCAGCAAAGACTCCCTAAGGAGCTCTAACTATGGCTACACCTTC; cdr3_aa: CASSKDSLRSSNYGYTF
clone_size: once; j_call: TRBJ2-7; v_call: TRBV5-4; d_call: NA; cdr3_nt: TGTGCCAGCAGCTCCCACCCCCCAGGGTACGAGCAGTACTTC; cdr3_aa: CASSSHPPGYEQYF
clone_size: NA; j_call: TRBJ1-6; v_call: TRBV11-2; d_call: NA; cdr3_nt: TGTGCCAGCAGCCCGGCGATACGTTCACCCCTCCACTTT; cdr3_aa: CASSPAIRSPLHF
clone_size: NA; j_call: TRBJ2-7; v_call: TRBV10-3; d_call: NA; cdr3_nt: TGTGCCATCAGTGATACCCACGAGCAGTACTTC; cdr3_aa: CAISDTHEQYF
clone_size: NA; j_call: TRBJ2-5; v_call: TRBV5-1; d_call: NA; cdr3_nt: TGCGCCAGCAGCCCGACAGCCGGCGGTCGTCAAGAGACCCAGTACTTC; cdr3_aa: CASSPTAGGRQETQYF
clone_size: NA; j_call: TRBJ2-7; v_call: TRBV7-9; d_call: NA; cdr3_nt: TGTGCCAGCAGCCCAGATGGGAGGCCGAAGTCCTACGAGCAGTACTTC; cdr3_aa: CASSPDGRPKSYEQYF
clone_size: once; j_call: TRBJ2-3; v_call: TRBV19; d_call: NA; cdr3_nt: TGTGCCAGTAGTCCCAGGAGTATTAGCACAGATACGCAGTATTTT; cdr3_aa: CASSPRSISTDTQYF
clone_size: NA; j_call: TRBJ2-1; v_call: TRBV7-3; d_call: TRBD2; cdr3_nt: TGTGCCAGCAGCCCCGGGACTAGCGGGAGCGATGAGCAGTTCTTC; cdr3_aa: CASSPGTSGSDEQFF
clone_size: NA; j_call: TRBJ2-5; v_call: TRBV27; d_call: NA; cdr3_nt: TGTGCCATCCCGTGGCAAGAGACCCAGTACTTC; cdr3_aa: CAIPWQETQYF
clone_size: NA; j_call: TRBJ2-7; v_call: TRBV10-3; d_call: NA; cdr3_nt: TGTGCCATCAGGGAACCGGGTTTCGAGCAGTACTTC; cdr3_aa: CAIREPGFEQYF
clone_size: NA; j_call: TRBJ2-3; v_call: TRBV5-6; d_call: TRBD1; cdr3_nt: TGTGCCAGCAGCCGACAGGACAGGGACCCAGATACGCAGTATTTT; cdr3_aa: CASSRQDRDPDTQYF
clone_size: NA; j_call: TRBJ1-3; v_call: TRBV9; d_call: NA; cdr3_nt: TGTGCCAGCAGCGTAGCATCCGGAAACACCATATATTTT; cdr3_aa: CASSVASGNTIYF
clone_size: NA; j_call: TRBJ2-7; v_call: TRBV15; d_call: NA; cdr3_nt: TGTGCCACCAGCAGAGATTTGGTGGGAGGAGCCTACGAGCAGTACTTC; cdr3_aa: CATSRDLVGGAYEQYF
clone_size: NA; j_call: TRBJ2-1; v_call: TRBV5-4; d_call: TRBD1; cdr3_nt: TGTGCCAGCAGCTTTTCCAGGGGGTACAATGAGCAGTTCTTC; cdr3_aa: CASSFSRGYNEQFF
clone_size: NA; j_call: TRBJ2-3; v_call: TRBV11-2; d_call: NA; cdr3_nt: TGTGCCAGCAGCTCCAGGGACCCCAAAGATACGCAGTATTTT; cdr3_aa: CASSSRDPKDTQYF